These 29 T cell receptor beta chains were all obtained from the same sample, sequenced in a study of blood T cell repertoires in COVID-19. Only in-frame clones appear in the TCRdb table, and some are missing; sequencing was by immunoSEQ multiplex PCR. The sample includes about 76,000 clones, approximately 80% of them seen just once. Specimen: peripheral blood. These receptors all stem from a woman aged 60-70 years with acute or convalescent COVID-19.

The rearrangement links TRBV27 to TRBJ2-2; 10 bases are a match to TRBD1. J gave up 9 bases and V 4 bases, and 2 bases lay outside the gene matches. The CDR3 consists of 13 residues. Germline CDR1 is MNHEY and CDR2 is SMNVEV (reference sequence). The CDR3 here is CASSWDRGRELFF. CDR3 nucleotide sequence: TGTGCCAGCAGTTGGGACAGGGGTCGGGAGCTGTTTTTT.

The chain joins TRBV4-3 to TRBJ1-2, with a weak D call TRBD1 (6 bases). V was shortened by 0 bases and J by 5 bases, with 19 bases between the two germline ends. There are 17 residues in the CDR3. The germline V gene has CDR1 LGHNA and CDR2 YSLEER. CDR3 sequence (DNA): TGCGCCAGCAGCCAAGAGGCCCGGACAGCCGGGGGGTATGGCTACACCTTC. As protein: CASSQEARTAGGYGYTF.

The genes are TRBV27 and TRBJ2-2; D not resolved. CDR1 and CDR2 from the germline V gene are MNHEY and SMNVEV (reference sequence). The V and J ends lost 0 bases and 8 bases respectively, with 7 bases between them. CDR3 length: 13 residues. The CDR3 region is CASSLSSEGELFF. The CDR3 coding sequence is TGTGCCAGCAGTTTATCGAGTGAGGGGGAGCTGTTTTTT.

This chain joins TRBV28 and TRBJ2-7; 11 bases align to TRBD1. The CDR3 spans 15 residues. Germline V gene data show CDR1 as MDHEN and CDR2 as SYDVKM. V trimming: 4 bases; J trimming: 2 bases; junction bases outside the gene matches: 4. The CDR3 bases are TGTGCCAGCAGTTCTAGGGGACAGGGGGCCTACGAGCAGTACTTC. Translating it yields CASSSRGQGAYEQYF.

This chain joins TRBV15 and TRBJ2-1; the D is unclear. The germline V gene has CDR1 LNHNV and CDR2 YYDKDF (reference sequence). This CDR3 is built from 12 residues. Between the trimmed V and J ends, which lost 4 bases and 1 base, there was a span of 2 bases. The CDR3 region is CATSTSYNEQFF. The CDR3 coding sequence is TGTGCCACCAGCACATCCTACAATGAGCAGTTCTTC.

This clone showed up just once. The chain has TRBV10-3 and TRBJ2-5, with TRBD1 matching 7 bases. V was clipped by 6 bases and J by 2 bases; unmatched bases: 6. CDR3 length equals 14 residues. Germline V gene sequence: CDR1 ENHRY, CDR2 SYGVKD. In nucleotides, the CDR3 is TGTGCCATCAGGACGCCGGGACAGCAAGAGACCCAGTACTTC. Translation: CAIRTPGQQETQYF.

The chain combines TRBV19 with TRBJ1-2, with D tentatively TRBD1 (5 bases). V lost 9 bases and J lost 8, with 13 bases in between. Per germline, CDR1 LNHDA and CDR2 SQIVND (reference sequence). This CDR3 is built from 11 residues. As DNA, the CDR3 is TGTGCCAGCCGGCAGGGCCACGGCTACACCTTC. Translated, it gives CASRQGHGYTF.

The gene calls are TRBV18 and TRBJ2-7, with TRBD1 as a possible D gene (5 bases). The CDR3 length is 15 residues. V was cut by 3 bases and J by 1 base, with 13 bases left in between. Germline CDR1 reads KGHSH; CDR2 reads LQKENI. In nucleotides, the CDR3 is TGTGCCAGCTCACCGACGGCAGGGTCTTCCTACGAGCAGTACTTC. Its translation is CASSPTAGSSYEQYF.

The chain recombines TRBV28 with TRBJ1-5; D is perhaps TRBD1 (6 bases). This CDR3 has 15 amino acids. Trimming cost V 7 bases and J 5 bases, with 18 bases left between them. Germline CDR1 is MDHEN and CDR2 is SYDVKM. Here the CDR3 reads CASTPGQGLYQPQHF. The CDR3, as DNA: TGTGCCAGCACCCCTGGGCAGGGGTTGTATCAGCCCCAGCATTTT.

This chain joins TRBV12-3 or TRBV12-4 and TRBJ1-1; D ambiguous. Deletions cut 3 bases from V and 1 base from J, with 6 bases between. This CDR3 is built from 13 residues. The CDR3 spells CASSLRGNTEAFF. CDR3 coding DNA: TGTGCCAGCAGTTTGAGAGGGAACACTGAAGCTTTCTTT.

The V gene is TRBV25-1, the J gene TRBJ1-2; tentatively, D is TRBD1 (6 bases). V was shortened by 5 bases and J by 3 bases, with 16 bases between the two germline ends. Germline CDR1 reads MGHDK; CDR2 reads SYGVNS. CDR3 length: 15 amino acids. The CDR3: CASSRGGRADYGYTF. The CDR3 nucleotides are TGTGCCAGCAGTAGGGGGGGGCGGGCTGACTATGGCTACACCTTC.

The chain combines TRBV7-8 with TRBJ2-4; 9 nucleotides agree with TRBD1. Germline lookup yields CDR1 SGHVS and CDR2 FQNEAQ. V was pared by 4 bases and J by 1 base, with 5 bases of the junction left unmatched. The CDR3 extends over 16 amino acids. The CDR3 sequence: CASSSWTGDAKNIQYF. The CDR3 region has the DNA TGTGCCAGCAGCTCTTGGACAGGGGATGCCAAAAACATTCAGTACTTC.

The chain has TRBV9 and TRBJ1-4, with 7 bases fitting TRBD1. Germline-derived CDR1 and CDR2 are SGDLS and YYNGEE. The CDR3 has 15 amino acids. V gave up 3 bases and J gave up 1 base; unmatched junction bases: 3. Here the CDR3 reads CASSAQGVTNEKLFF. For the CDR3, the DNA is TGTGCCAGCAGCGCTCAGGGGGTAACTAATGAAAAACTGTTTTTT.

The chain employs TRBV5-4 and TRBJ1-2; D perhaps matches TRBD1 (6 bases). The CDR3 is 13 amino acids. V lost 4 bases, J lost 8 bases, and 15 bases lay in between. The V gene's germline CDR1 is SGHNT and CDR2 YYREEE (reference sequence). The CDR3 protein is CASSPWGLTGYTF. CDR3 bases: TGTGCCAGCAGCCCTTGGGGGCTTACGGGCTACACCTTC.

V gene TRBV10-3 combines with J gene TRBJ2-7; 10 bases align to TRBD1. The junction had 7 bases not matched to a gene; V was cut back by 5 bases and J by 0 bases. In germline, CDR1 is ENHRY, CDR2 SYGVKD. There are 16 residues in the CDR3. CDR3 loop: CAISSPGTGVSYEQYF. The CDR3 nucleotides are TGTGCCATCAGTAGTCCCGGGACAGGGGTCTCCTACGAGCAGTACTTC.

The chain links TRBV29-1 to TRBJ2-3; 12 nucleotides agree with TRBD2. The germline gives CDR1 SQVTM, CDR2 ANQGSEA. The CDR3 sequence is 17 residues long. J gave up 6 bases and V 0 bases, and 10 bases lay outside the gene matches. The CDR3 DNA follows: TGCAGCGTTGAAGAGGAGACTAGCGGGGGCCCGGGGGATACGCAGTATTTT. Amino acids: CSVEEETSGGPGDTQYF.

The chain couples TRBV5-1 to TRBJ1-3, with no clear D. The CDR3 loop spans 15 amino acids. The V gene's germline CDR1 is SGHRS and CDR2 YFSETQ. V was pared by 0 bases and J by 2 bases, with 9 bases between. Here the CDR3 DNA reads TGCGCCAGCAGCTTGGAGACGGGAACTGGAAACACCATATATTTT. Amino acids: CASSLETGTGNTIYF.

CDR3 region: CAIKEGVSHEAFF. CDR3 nucleotide sequence: TGTGCCATCAAAGAGGGGGTGAGTCATGAAGCTTTCTTT. This chain uses TRBV10-3 with TRBJ1-1; maybe TRBD1 (6 bases). CDR1 is ENHRY and CDR2 is SYGVKD in the germline V gene. The germline V and J ends were trimmed by 7 bases and 7 bases, with 16 bases remaining between them. There are 13 residues in the CDR3.

The chain couples TRBV27 to TRBJ2-7, with no clear D. The CDR3 consists of 13 residues. Trimming shortened V by 2 bases and J by 5 bases, and 10 bases separated the two germline ends. Germline assignment: CDR1 MNHEY and CDR2 SMNVEV (reference sequence). The CDR3 DNA is TGTGCCAGCAGTTTAACTTGGGCCCACGAGCAGTACTTC. Protein sequence: CASSLTWAHEQYF.

This chain uses TRBV5-1 with TRBJ2-7; 7 positions match TRBD2. Germline V gene lookup returns CDR1 SGHRS and CDR2 YFSETQ. The CDR3 is 15 amino acids. V lost 0 bases to trimming and J lost 2 bases; unmatched junction nucleotides: 5. The CDR3 spells CASSLGSGGAYEQYV. In DNA form, the CDR3 reads TGCGCCAGCAGCTTGGGGTCGGGGGGAGCCTACGAGCAGTACGTC.

The chain links TRBV24-1 to TRBJ1-5, with 7 positions matching TRBD1. Losses at the gene ends were 4 bases for V and 7 bases for J; bases not matched to a gene: 6. Germline lookup yields CDR1 KGHDR and CDR2 SFDVKD. The CDR3 is made up of 14 amino acids. This CDR3 reads CATSDPDRDQPQHF. Written as DNA, the CDR3 is TGTGCCACCAGTGACCCAGACAGGGACCAGCCCCAGCATTTT.

V and J are TRBV5-1 and TRBJ2-3; 11 bases are a match to TRBD2. The CDR3 is made up of 16 amino acids. Germline V lookup: CDR1 SGHRS, CDR2 YFSETQ. The V and J ends lost 6 bases and 2 bases, in that order; junction bases with no gene match: 8. DNA for the CDR3: TGCGCCAGCACCCATACTAGCGGGGGCACCACAGATACGCAGTATTTT. Its translation is CASTHTSGGTTDTQYF. The variable domain in full, with the rest retrieved from reference TRBV5-1 and TRBJ2-3, is KAGVTQTPRYLIKTRGQQVTLSCSPISGHRSVSWYQQTPGQGLQFLFEYFSETQRNKGNFPGRFSGRQFSNSRSEMNVSTLELGDSALYLCASTHTSGGTTDTQYFGPGTRLTVL.

This clone showed up just a few times. This chain connects TRBV7-2 to TRBJ2-2; the match to TRBD2 covers 9 bases. The junction had 4 bases not matched to a gene; V was cut back by 5 bases and J by 0 bases. The germline CDR1 and CDR2 sequences are SGHTA and FQGNSA. This CDR3 is built from 16 residues. The chain's CDR3 is CASSTRLAANTGELFF. As DNA, the CDR3 is TGTGCCAGCAGCACCCGACTAGCGGCGAACACCGGGGAGCTGTTTTTT.

V is TRBV11-2 and J is TRBJ1-1; a possible D gene is TRBD1 (6 bases). The CDR3 consists of 15 residues. Germline assignment: CDR1 SGHAT and CDR2 FQNNGV. V was shortened by 3 bases and J by 5 bases, with 16 bases between the two germline ends. The CDR3 region is CASSLTGRPLTEAFF. The CDR3 coding sequence is TGTGCCAGCAGCTTGACAGGTCGCCCGCTGACTGAAGCTTTCTTT.

The chain combines TRBV5-4 with TRBJ1-2, with a weak D call TRBD1 (5 bases). The CDR3 spans 16 residues. The V end was cut by 4 bases, the J end by 7 bases, with 23 bases between. Germline assignment: CDR1 SGHNT and CDR2 YYREEE (reference sequence). CDR3 protein: CASSTGASGDLFGYTF. The DNA for the CDR3 is TGTGCCAGCAGCACTGGCGCTTCTGGGGACTTATTTGGCTACACCTTC.

The chain combines TRBV25-1 with TRBJ1-2, with 9 bases lining up with TRBD1. The J segment lost 5 bases and the V segment lost 7 bases, leaving 2 bases of the junction unmatched. CDR3 size: 12 residues. Germline V gene sequence: CDR1 MGHDK, CDR2 SYGVNS. CDR3 nucleotide sequence: TGTGCCAGCACCGGGACAGGGTATGGCTACACCTTC. Amino acid sequence: CASTGTGYGYTF.

The rearrangement joins TRBV10-1 to TRBJ2-2; D is possibly TRBD1 (5 bases). Trimming took 3 bases from V and 6 from J, leaving 5 bases between them. Germline V gene lookup returns CDR1 WNHNN and CDR2 SYGVQD (reference sequence). The CDR3 covers 12 residues. This CDR3 reads CASSEGAGELFF. In DNA, the CDR3 is TGCGCCAGCAGTGAAGGGGCCGGGGAGCTGTTTTTT.

The chain links TRBV27 to TRBJ1-4, with a weak D call TRBD1 (5 bases). CDR1 MNHEY and CDR2 SMNVEV come from the germline V gene (reference sequence). The CDR3 runs 16 residues. Trimming left V 8 bases short and J 9 bases short, with 25 bases between. The CDR3 DNA reads TGTGCCAGCCGACTTAAGCCCGGGGGACCTGCTCAAAAACTGTTTTTT. It specifies CASRLKPGGPAQKLFF. Full variable domain (remainder filled in from reference TRBV27 and TRBJ1-4): EAQVTQNPRYLITVTGKKLTVTCSQNMNHEYMSWYRQDPGLGLRQIYYSMNVEVTDKGDVPEGYKVSRKEKRNFPLILESPSPNQTSLYFCASRLKPGGPAQKLFFGSGTQLSVL.

Written as DNA, the CDR3 is TGTGCCAGAAGCTTGGTCCCAGGGAACACTGAAGCTTTCTTT. Translated, it gives CARSLVPGNTEAFF. V gene TRBV5-3 combines with J gene TRBJ1-1; D is ambiguous. TRBV5-3 is sorted into the ORF group, with uncertain function. Deletions cut 0 bases from V and 1 base from J, with 7 bases between. The CDR3 is 14 residues long.